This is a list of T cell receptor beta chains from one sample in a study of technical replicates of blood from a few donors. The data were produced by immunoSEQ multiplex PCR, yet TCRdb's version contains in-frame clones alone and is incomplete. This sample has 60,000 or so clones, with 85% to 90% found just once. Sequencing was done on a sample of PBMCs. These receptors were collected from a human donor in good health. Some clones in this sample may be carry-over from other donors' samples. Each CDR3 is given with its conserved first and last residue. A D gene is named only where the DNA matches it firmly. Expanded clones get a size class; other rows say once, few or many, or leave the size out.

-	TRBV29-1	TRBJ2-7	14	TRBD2	TGCAGCGTTGAGATTGGACGGGAGGGTTACGAGCAGTACTTC	CSVEIGREGYEQYF
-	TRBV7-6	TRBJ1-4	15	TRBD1	TGTGCCAGCAGCTTCCGGACAGGACCTAATGAAAAACTGTTTTTT	CASSFRTGPNEKLFF
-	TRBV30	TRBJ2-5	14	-	TGTGCCTGGATGGGGGCCACCGCCGGGCAGACCCAGTACTTC	CAWMGATAGQTQYF
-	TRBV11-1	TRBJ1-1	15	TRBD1	TGTGCCAGCAGCCCTGAGGGACAGGGGGCCCCTGAAGCTTTCTTT	CASSPEGQGAPEAFF
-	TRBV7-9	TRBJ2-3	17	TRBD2	TGTGCCAGCATAAACGTACTAGCGGGGGGGCCAAGGGTCATGCAGTATTTT	CASINVLAGGPRVMQYF
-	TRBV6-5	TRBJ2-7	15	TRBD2	TGTGCCAGCAGCCGATCTAGCGGGAGGAACTACGAGCAGTACTTC	CASSRSSGRNYEQYF
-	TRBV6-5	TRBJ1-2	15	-	TGTGCCAGCAGTTACGATTTACAGAGAATTACTGGCTACACCTTC	CASSYDLQRITGYTF
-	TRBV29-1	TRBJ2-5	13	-	TGCAGCGCCCAATCCCCCTCGCGGCCCCCCCAGTACTTC	CSAQSPSRPPQYF
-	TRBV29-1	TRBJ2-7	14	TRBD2	TGCAGCGTTGGGACTAGCGGGGATGTCTACGAGCAGTACTTC	CSVGTSGDVYEQYF
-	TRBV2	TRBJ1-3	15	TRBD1	TGTGCCAGCAGTGGGACAGGGGGATCTGGAAACACCATATATTTT	CASSGTGGSGNTIYF
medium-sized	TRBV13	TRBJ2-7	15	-	TGTGCCAGCACCTTAGGGCCTACGGGAGAGTACGAGCAGTACTTC	CASTLGPTGEYEQYF
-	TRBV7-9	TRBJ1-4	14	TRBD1	TGTGCCAGCAGCTTAGGGGGACAGGGTGAAAAACTGTTTTTT	CASSLGGQGEKLFF
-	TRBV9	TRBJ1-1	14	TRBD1	TGTGCCAGCGGTCAGACAGGGTGGGACACTGAAGCTTTCTTT	CASGQTGWDTEAFF
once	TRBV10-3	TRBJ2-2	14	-	TGTGCCATCAGTGAGTTGGGCCACACCGGGGAGCTGTTTTTT	CAISELGHTGELFF
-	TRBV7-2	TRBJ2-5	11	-	TGTGCCAGCAGCCCCAGGGTGACCCAGTACTTC	CASSPRVTQYF
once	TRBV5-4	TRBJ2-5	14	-	TGTGCCAGCAGCTTTCCACTGTCGCGAGAGACCCAGTACTTC	CASSFPLSRETQYF
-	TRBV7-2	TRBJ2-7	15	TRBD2	TGTGCCAGCAGCTTAGCGGGGACTAGCCGTTACGAGCAGTACTTC	CASSLAGTSRYEQYF
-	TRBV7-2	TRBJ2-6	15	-	TGTGCCAGCAGCTTTGGCGGGACTGGGGCCAACGTCCTGACTTTC	CASSFGGTGANVLTF
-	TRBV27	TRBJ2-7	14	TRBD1	TGTGCCAGCACCCCCCGAGGGGGCCGCCACGAGCAGTACTTC	CASTPRGGRHEQYF
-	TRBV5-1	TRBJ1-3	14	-	TGCGCCAGCAGCTTGGGGCAGGCTGGAAACACCATATATTTT	CASSLGQAGNTIYF
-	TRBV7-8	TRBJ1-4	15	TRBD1	TGTGCCAGCAGCCCCCGGGACAGGATTAATGAAAAACTGTTTTTT	CASSPRDRINEKLFF
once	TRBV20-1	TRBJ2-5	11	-	TGCAGTGTAGGAGGGAGAGAGACCCAGTACTTC	CSVGGRETQYF
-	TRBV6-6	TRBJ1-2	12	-	TGTGCCACCCGCTCTAATAACTATGGCTACACCTTC	CATRSNNYGYTF
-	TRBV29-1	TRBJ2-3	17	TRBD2	TGCAGCGTTGACGGGGTAGCGGGGGGGCGACCCGCAGATACGCAGTATTTT	CSVDGVAGGRPADTQYF
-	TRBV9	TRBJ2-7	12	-	TGTGCCAGCAGCGTGGGCCGAGGGGAGCAGTACTTC	CASSVGRGEQYF
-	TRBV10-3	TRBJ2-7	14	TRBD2	TGTGCCATCAGTGGGGACGCCGGGGGGTACGAGCAGTACTTC	CAISGDAGGYEQYF
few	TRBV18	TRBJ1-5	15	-	TGTGCCAGCTCACCGGCAGAATATAGCAATCAGCCCCAGCATTTT	CASSPAEYSNQPQHF
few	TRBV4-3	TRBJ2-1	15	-	TGCGCCAGCAGCCAAGTTCGCGGGTTCGACGGTGAGCAGTTCTTC	CASSQVRGFDGEQFF
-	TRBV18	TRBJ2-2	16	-	TGTGCCAGCTCCCCCCCCGGAGGGGCGAACACCGGGGAGCTGTTTTTT	CASSPPGGANTGELFF
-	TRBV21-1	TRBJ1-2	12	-	TGTGCCAGCAGCAGGAACACAGTTGGCTACACCTTC	CASSRNTVGYTF
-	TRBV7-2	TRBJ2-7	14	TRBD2	TGTGCCAGCAGCTCGACTAGCGGGGCCTACGAGCAGTACTTC	CASSSTSGAYEQYF
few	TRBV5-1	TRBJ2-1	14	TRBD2	TGCGCCAGCAGCGTCAGCGGGGGTTACAATGAGCAGTTCTTC	CASSVSGGYNEQFF
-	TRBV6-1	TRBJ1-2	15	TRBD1	TGTGCCAGCAGTGAAGTTTTAGGGGGCCGGTATGGCTACACCTTC	CASSEVLGGRYGYTF
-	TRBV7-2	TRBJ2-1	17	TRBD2	TGTGCCAGCAGCCCCGAGGCCCTAGCGGGGGGGCAGGATGAGCAGTTCTTC	CASSPEALAGGQDEQFF
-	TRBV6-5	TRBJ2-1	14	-	TGTGCCAGCAGTTACCAGGGCTCCTACAATGAGCAGTTCTTC	CASSYQGSYNEQFF